Sequencing of this T cell receptor (beta chain) was carried out in a study of cytomegalovirus exposure and HLA in healthy donors. Study findings and constraints: Cytomegalovirus-associated TCR beta chains were listed, numbering some 170. The records held CMV serostatus as the only immune exposure information. Later analysis suggested most CMV-associated TCR beta chains were HLA-restricted.

On this clone itself: Its antigen is as yet unknown.

The PCR used 60 Vbeta and 13 Jbeta primers. This table comes from immunoSEQ multiplex PCR, and its TCRdb copy is limited to in-frame clones, with some not included. The table lists approximately 200,000 clones, over 65% of them singletons. Germline-derived CDR1 and CDR2 are MNHNS and SASEGT. Between the trimmed V and J ends, which lost 3 bases and 4 bases, there was a span of 10 bases. The CDR3 extends over 14 amino acids. Sequences were obtained from PBMCs. This TCR was sampled from a middle-aged man in good health and CMV-seronegative. V is TRBV6-1 and J is TRBJ1-5; D is unclear. The CDR3 coding sequence is TGTGCCAGCAGTGATCCCTTAATTAATCAGCCCCAGCATTTT. Protein sequence: CASSDPLINQPQHF.